A single sample is the source of the 26 T cell receptor beta chains below, sequenced in a study of identifying expanded T cells in peripheral blood (dated by TCRdb to between 2019 and 2020). The method behind the library was the immunoSEQ multiplex PCR assay. What TCRdb holds here is the immuneACCESS table cut down to in-frame rearrangements. Part of the clones is not present; checked against another copy, under half of the missing clones reflect an unresolved V gene, and the others are unexplained. Recorded for this sample are 90,000 to 120,000 clones; more than 85% of them occurred a single time. The ten largest clones add up to roughly 17% of the sample. The sequenced sample consisted of blood. The receptors originated from a person aged 18-70 years in good health.

The chain has TRBV7-9 and TRBJ2-3; the D gene is possibly TRBD2 (6 bases). The CDR3 extends over 16 amino acids. Between the trimmed V and J ends, which lost 0 bases and 1 base, there was a span of 11 bases. Per germline, CDR1 SEHNR and CDR2 FQNEAQ (reference sequence). The CDR3 coding sequence is TGTGCCAGCAGCTTAGCTTGGGCTAGCGGCACAGATACGCAGTATTTT. This codes for CASSLAWASGTDTQYF. Together with reference TRBV7-9 and TRBJ2-3, the CDR3 gives the full variable domain: DTGVSQNPRHKITKRGQNVTFRCDPISEHNRLYWYRQTLGQGPEFLTYFQNEAQLEKSRLLSDRFSAERPKGSFSTLEIQRTEQGDSAMYLCASSLAWASGTDTQYFGPGTRLTVL.

The rearrangement links TRBV4-2 to TRBJ2-3, with D perhaps matching TRBD2 (5 bases). The CDR3 is 17 residues long. Germline CDR1 LGHNA, CDR2 YNFKEQ. V shed 0 bases and J shed 4 bases, with 17 bases lying between them. CDR3 loop: CASSQDGEGPEADTQYF. DNA of the CDR3: TGTGCCAGCAGCCAAGATGGCGAGGGCCCGGAAGCAGATACGCAGTATTTT.

The chain employs TRBV5-6 and TRBJ1-3; D unclear. Germline V CDR1 and CDR2: SGHDT, YYEEEE. Trimming removed 2 bases at V and 7 bases at J, with 13 bases between. The CDR3 is 14 residues long. In nucleotides, the CDR3 is TGTGCCAGCAGCTTCGGGCTGGGCGGGAACACCATATATTTT. Protein: CASSFGLGGNTIYF.

The chain carries TRBV7-8 and TRBJ2-3, with 8 bases matching TRBD2. The CDR3 spans 15 residues. Germline V gives CDR1 SGHVS, CDR2 FQNEAQ. V shed 3 bases, J shed 8 bases, and the junction held 10 bases outside the gene matches. The CDR3 sequence is CASSFPGTRSGTQYF. CDR3 nucleotides: TGTGCCAGCAGCTTCCCCGGGACTAGGTCTGGTACGCAGTATTTT.

V is TRBV19 and J is TRBJ1-6; a possible D gene is TRBD1 (6 bases). This CDR3 has 15 residues. Trimming stripped 4 bases from V and 6 bases from J, with 13 bases between. Germline CDR1 LNHDA, CDR2 SQIVND (reference sequence). CDR3 DNA sequence: TGTGCCAGTAGTACCGGGGACACCTCTAATTCACCCCTCCACTTT. Amino acids: CASSTGDTSNSPLHF.

As for this clone: Additional DNA sequences in this sample encode the identical CDR3. The genes are TRBV7-8 and TRBJ2-7; tentatively, D is TRBD1 (5 bases). This CDR3 contains 12 residues. Trimming removed 1 base at V and 7 bases at J, with 8 bases between. Germline V CDR1 and CDR2: SGHVS, FQNEAQ. The CDR3 DNA reads as TGTGCCAGCAGCTTAGGGGGCTTAGAGCAGTACTTC. Amino acids: CASSLGGLEQYF.

V is TRBV4-2 and J is TRBJ1-1; the D is unclear. The germline V and J ends were trimmed by 5 bases and 1 base, with 11 bases remaining between them. The germline V gene encodes CDR1 LGHNA and CDR2 YNFKEQ. The CDR3 covers 14 residues. CDR3 sequence: CASSAQQTNTEAFF. The CDR3 DNA reads TGTGCCAGCAGCGCCCAGCAAACGAACACTGAAGCTTTCTTT.

This clone was seen only once. The chain has TRBV29-1 and TRBJ2-1; 13 bases match TRBD2. The V segment lost 4 bases and the J segment 5 bases; nucleotides outside the gene matches: 8. This CDR3 spans 16 amino acids. Germline V gene sequence: CDR1 SQVTM, CDR2 ANQGSEA. CDR3 sequence: CSVAWTSGGVNNEQFF. CDR3 nucleotides: TGCAGCGTTGCCTGGACTAGCGGGGGCGTCAACAATGAGCAGTTCTTC.

The rearrangement links TRBV27 to TRBJ2-1, with 8 bases lining up with TRBD2. Germline V gives CDR1 MNHEY, CDR2 SMNVEV (reference sequence). CDR3 size: 15 residues. The V and J ends lost 6 bases and 9 bases, in that order; junction bases with no gene match: 13. CDR3: CASSHPYGGGPEQFF. The CDR3 DNA follows: TGTGCCAGCAGCCACCCTTACGGGGGGGGCCCTGAGCAGTTCTTC.

This clone was counted a few times. V usage is TRBV4-3 and J usage is TRBJ1-2; 8 bases map to TRBD1. V was clipped by 4 bases and J by 3 bases; unmatched bases: 7. This CDR3 region has 15 residues. Germline CDR1 reads LGHNA; CDR2 reads YSLEER. The CDR3 spells CASSPGTGLDYGYTF. The CDR3 nucleotides are TGCGCCAGCAGCCCGGGGACAGGTCTCGACTATGGCTACACCTTC.

The rearrangement joins TRBV4-1 to TRBJ2-2; tentatively, D is TRBD1 (6 bases). The CDR3 extends over 15 amino acids. Germline V gene data show CDR1 as MGHRA and CDR2 as YSYEKL. Trimming removed 4 bases at V and 2 bases at J, with 11 bases between. Here the CDR3 reads CASSPRTANTGELFF. The CDR3 nucleotides read TGCGCCAGCAGCCCCCGGACAGCCAACACCGGGGAGCTGTTTTTT.

The V call is TRBV5-1, the J call TRBJ2-3; weak D call: TRBD2 (6 bases). From germline, CDR1 is SGHRS and CDR2 YFSETQ. CDR3 length: 14 amino acids. Trimming removed 4 bases at V and 2 bases at J, with 11 bases between. DNA of the CDR3: TGCGCCAGCAGCCCGGGGACTTCCACAGATACGCAGTATTTT. As protein: CASSPGTSTDTQYF. Based on the CDR3 plus reference TRBV5-1 and TRBJ2-3, the full variable domain is KAGVTQTPRYLIKTRGQQVTLSCSPISGHRSVSWYQQTPGQGLQFLFEYFSETQRNKGNFPGRFSGRQFSNSRSEMNVSTLELGDSALYLCASSPGTSTDTQYFGPGTRLTVL.

This clone has just one count. The chain carries TRBV19 and TRBJ1-5; no clear D. There are 15 residues in the CDR3. Looked up from germline, CDR1 is LNHDA and CDR2 is SQIVND (reference sequence). Trimming took 10 bases from V and 3 from J, leaving 19 bases between them. The CDR3: CATDDRWADNQPQHF. The CDR3 coding sequence is TGTGCCACCGACGATAGGTGGGCAGACAATCAGCCCCAGCATTTT.

The rearrangement uses TRBV6-6 and TRBJ2-3, with a weak D call TRBD1 (6 bases). CDR3 length: 14 residues. Trimming took off 6 bases at V and 7 bases at J, with 17 bases between the two ends. Germline V CDR1 and CDR2: MNHNY, SVGAGI (reference sequence). Here the CDR3 DNA reads TGTGCCAGCAGAACCAGGGGCCCGCGGTATACGCAGTATTTT. Protein sequence: CASRTRGPRYTQYF.

In this sample, this clone turned up a few times. J is TRBJ2-7 and V is TRBV9; D tentatively fits TRBD1 or TRBD2 (5 bases each). Germline-derived CDR1 and CDR2 are SGDLS and YYNGEE. V was trimmed by 4 bases and J by 3 bases, leaving 14 bases between them. The CDR3 is 14 amino acids. CDR3 amino acids: CASSPLGASYEQYF. The CDR3 DNA follows: TGTGCCAGCAGCCCACTCGGGGCCAGCTACGAGCAGTACTTC.

The chain joins TRBV7-9 to TRBJ1-3; no clear D. This CDR3 comprises 13 residues. The germline V gene encodes CDR1 SEHNR and CDR2 FQNEAQ (reference sequence). V was pared by 1 base and J by 4 bases, with 5 bases between. The CDR3 loop is CASSLEIGNTIYF. CDR3 coding DNA: TGTGCCAGCAGCTTAGAGATAGGAAACACCATATATTTT. The entire variable domain, with the rest obtained from reference TRBV7-9 and TRBJ1-3, is as follows: DTGVSQNPRHKITKRGQNVTFRCDPISEHNRLYWYRQTLGQGPEFLTYFQNEAQLEKSRLLSDRFSAERPKGSFSTLEIQRTEQGDSAMYLCASSLEIGNTIYFGEGSWLTVV.

This rearrangement joins TRBV11-2 to TRBJ2-5; the match to TRBD1 covers 8 bases. The CDR3 contains 18 residues. J was trimmed by 1 base and V by 4 bases; bases with no gene match: 14. Germline lookup yields CDR1 SGHAT and CDR2 FQNNGV. CDR3 sequence: CASSYGRRDRSTQETQYF. CDR3 coding DNA: TGTGCCAGCAGCTACGGCCGCCGGGACAGGTCGACCCAAGAGACCCAGTACTTC.

The chain recombines TRBV15 with TRBJ1-1; TRBD1 is a possible D gene (6 bases). V dropped 3 bases and J dropped 10 bases, with 15 bases sitting between them. CDR1 and CDR2 from the germline V gene are LNHNV and YYDKDF (reference sequence). This CDR3 has 13 amino acids. CDR3 DNA: TGTGCCACCAGCAGGAGGAAGGACAGTCCAGCTTTCTTT. Its protein is CATSRRKDSPAFF. Full variable domain (remainder filled in from reference TRBV15 and TRBJ1-1): DAMVIQNPRYQVTQFGKPVTLSCSQTLNHNVMYWYQQKSSQAPKLLFHYYDKDFNNEADTPDNFQSRRPNTSFCFLDIRSPGLGDTAMYLCATSRRKDSPAFFGQGTRLTVV.

This chain links TRBV6-1 with TRBJ1-6; D unclear. V lost 3 bases to trimming and J lost 10 bases, with 7 bases between them. Germline V lookup: CDR1 MNHNS, CDR2 SASEGT. The CDR3 loop spans 12 amino acids. Written as DNA, the CDR3 is TGTGCCAGCAGTGACCGTCAGTCACCCCTCCACTTT. As protein: CASSDRQSPLHF.

V usage is TRBV4-1 and J usage is TRBJ1-5; D gene ambiguous. Trimming stripped 5 bases from V and 5 bases from J, with 13 bases between. The CDR3 has 14 amino acids. Germline V gene data show CDR1 as MGHRA and CDR2 as YSYEKL. The DNA for the CDR3 is TGCGCCAGCAGCTCCGTAGAAGGTTATCAGCCCCAGCATTTT. Its protein is CASSSVEGYQPQHF.

The CDR3 loop is CASSWGQGSYEQYF. The CDR3 nucleotides are TGTGCCAGCAGCTGGGGACAGGGGTCCTACGAGCAGTACTTC. The chain carries TRBV5-4 and TRBJ2-7; TRBD1 agrees at 10 bases. The CDR3 totals 14 residues. CDR1 SGHNT and CDR2 YYREEE come from the germline V gene (reference sequence). The V segment lost 3 bases and the J segment 1 base; nucleotides outside the gene matches: 1.

This chain uses TRBV21-1 with TRBJ2-1; no DNA check was done on the table's D call, TRBD1. TRBV21-1 represents a pseudogene. The length of the CDR3 is 18 residues. The CDR3 DNA reads as TGTGCCAGCAGCAGACGACTTGGCAGGGGGACGTCGGACAATGAGCAGTTCTTC. Translated, it gives CASSRRLGRGTSDNEQFF.

The chain employs TRBV9 and TRBJ2-5; 7 nucleotides match TRBD2. This CDR3 has 14 amino acids. CDR1 and CDR2 from the germline V gene are SGDLS and YYNGEE. The trim removed 4 bases at V and 5 bases at J, leaving 8 bases unmatched. CDR3 residues: CASSPNWGGETQYF. The CDR3 DNA reads TGTGCCAGCAGCCCAAATTGGGGGGGGGAGACCCAGTACTTC.

This clone was picked up a small number of times. V gene TRBV9 combines with J gene TRBJ2-2; D unresolved. Germline V gene lookup returns CDR1 SGDLS and CDR2 YYNGEE. The length of the CDR3 is 18 residues. Trimming pared 0 bases from V and 6 bases from J, leaving 21 bases between. The CDR3 protein is CASSVVPATQVMAGELFF. The CDR3 coding sequence is TGTGCCAGCAGCGTAGTTCCAGCCACCCAAGTAATGGCCGGGGAGCTGTTTTTT.

The gene calls are TRBV5-1 and TRBJ1-2; a possible D gene is TRBD1 (5 bases). V was shortened by 3 bases and J by 1 base, with 16 bases between the two germline ends. The CDR3 loop spans 16 amino acids. Germline-derived CDR1 and CDR2 are SGHRS and YFSETQ. The chain's CDR3 is CASSSSQGSFNYGYTF. Here the CDR3 DNA reads TGCGCCAGCAGCTCGTCGCAGGGAAGCTTTAACTATGGCTACACCTTC. Combining the CDR3 with reference TRBV5-1 and TRBJ1-2 gives the whole variable domain KAGVTQTPRYLIKTRGQQVTLSCSPISGHRSVSWYQQTPGQGLQFLFEYFSETQRNKGNFPGRFSGRQFSNSRSEMNVSTLELGDSALYLCASSSSQGSFNYGYTFGSGTRLTVV.

This clone appeared once. CDR3 nucleotides: TGTGCCAGCAGCCATGGGACTAGCGGGGTTAGGTGGATTGAGCAGTTCTTC. Its protein product is CASSHGTSGVRWIEQFF. This chain uses TRBV7-8 with TRBJ2-1, with 13 bases identical to TRBD2. The CDR3 spans 17 residues. Germline CDR1 reads SGHVS; CDR2 reads FQNEAQ. Trimming removed 5 bases from V and 9 bases from J; junction bases left unmatched: 13.